Below, 9 T cell receptor beta chains from the same sample are listed, as sequenced in a study of T cell responses to AZD1222 COVID-19 vaccine. Some clones are missing from TCRdb's copy, which holds only in-frame ones; the method was immunoSEQ multiplex PCR. The data show about 110,000 clones, with approximately 90% seen just once and about 2.7% held by the top ten. Sequences were derived from peripheral blood, sampled on day 0 of AZD1222 vaccination. These TCRs come from an adult in good health.

The chain couples TRBV28 to TRBJ2-7, with D perhaps given as TRBD1 or TRBD2 (5 bases each). Germline V lookup: CDR1 MDHEN, CDR2 SYDVKM. The V end lost 5 bases, the J end lost 3 bases, and 17 bases lay between the germline ends. CDR3 length equals 15 residues. This chain's CDR3 is CASSPAVGTDYEQYF. CDR3 sequence (DNA): TGTGCCAGCAGTCCAGCAGTTGGGACGGACTACGAGCAGTACTTC.

V is TRBV3-1 (or the pseudogene TRBV3-2) and J is TRBJ1-6; D possibly corresponds to TRBD1 (5 bases). Trimming shortened V by 3 bases and J by 7 bases, and 16 bases separated the two germline ends. This CDR3 is built from 16 residues. Germline assignment: CDR1 LGHDT and CDR2 YNNKEL (reference sequence). The CDR3 spells CASSHDPSRGNSPLHF. In nucleotides, the CDR3 is TGTGCCAGCAGCCACGACCCTTCTCGGGGGAATTCACCCCTCCACTTT.

In this sample, this clone turned up once. The CDR3 reads CASSVTAGDYGYTF. The CDR3 DNA is TGCGCCAGCAGCGTCACCGCGGGGGACTATGGCTACACCTTC. This sequence joins TRBV5-1 and TRBJ1-2; D perhaps matches TRBD1 (5 bases). The germline CDR1 and CDR2 sequences are SGHRS and YFSETQ. V was trimmed by 4 bases and J by 3 bases, leaving 13 bases between them. CDR3 length equals 14 residues.

The chain joins TRBV7-8 to TRBJ1-2, with unresolved D. The CDR3 consists of 16 residues. V was clipped by 1 base and J by 5 bases, with 17 bases between them. Germline V gene sequence: CDR1 SGHVS, CDR2 FQNEAQ. As DNA, the CDR3 is TGTGCCAGCAGCTTAGATTGGGCTCCACCGGGTTATGGCTACACCTTC. This sequence encodes CASSLDWAPPGYGYTF. The whole variable domain, filled in from reference TRBV7-8 and TRBJ1-2, reads GAGVSQSPRYKVAKRGQDVALRCDPISGHVSLFWYQQALGQGPEFLTYFQNEAQLDKSGLPSDRFFAERPEGSVSTLKIQRTQQEDSAVYLCASSLDWAPPGYGYTFGSGTRLTVV.

The chain couples TRBV19 to TRBJ1-6, with TRBD1 as a possible D gene (5 bases). V lost 5 bases and J lost 4, with 9 bases in between. CDR1 LNHDA and CDR2 SQIVND come from the germline V gene (reference sequence). The CDR3 extends over 14 amino acids. In nucleotides, the CDR3 is TGTGCCAGTAGTGACGACAGATATAATTCACCCCTCCACTTT. Translated: CASSDDRYNSPLHF.

The chain joins TRBV5-4 to TRBJ1-6; D remains unclear. This CDR3 comprises 15 residues. With 0 bases removed from V and 8 bases from J, the gap between germline ends came to 12 bases. Per germline, CDR1 SGHNT and CDR2 YYREEE (reference sequence). The CDR3: CASSLVLEGDSPLHF. As DNA, the CDR3 is TGTGCCAGCAGCTTGGTGTTAGAAGGAGATTCACCCCTCCACTTT.

The chain has TRBV25-1 and TRBJ1-2; TRBD1 might be the D (6 bases). Germline lookup yields CDR1 MGHDK and CDR2 SYGVNS. V was trimmed by 3 bases and J by 1 base, leaving 15 bases between them. The CDR3 spans 16 residues. CDR3 bases: TGTGCCAGCAGTGAGGGGGGGGCTCTTAGTAACTATGGCTACACCTTC. It specifies CASSEGGALSNYGYTF.

The V gene is TRBV13, the J gene TRBJ1-2; TRBD1 might be the D (5 bases). Trimming removed 0 bases from V and 4 bases from J, with 12 bases in between. This CDR3 has 15 residues. CDR1 is PRHDT, CDR2 FYEKMQ, per germline (reference sequence). CDR3 residues: CASSLGKGVGYGYTF. The CDR3 DNA follows: TGTGCCAGCAGCTTAGGTAAAGGGGTCGGCTATGGCTACACCTTC.

The chain is built from TRBV20-1 and TRBJ2-3, with D unclear. Trimming took off 3 bases at V and 2 bases at J, with 12 bases between the two ends. The germline V gene has CDR1 DFQATT and CDR2 SNEGSKA (reference sequence). The CDR3 length is 14 residues. The CDR3: CSASTLAVTDTQYF. CDR3 nucleotide sequence: TGCAGTGCTAGTACGTTAGCAGTCACAGATACGCAGTATTTT.